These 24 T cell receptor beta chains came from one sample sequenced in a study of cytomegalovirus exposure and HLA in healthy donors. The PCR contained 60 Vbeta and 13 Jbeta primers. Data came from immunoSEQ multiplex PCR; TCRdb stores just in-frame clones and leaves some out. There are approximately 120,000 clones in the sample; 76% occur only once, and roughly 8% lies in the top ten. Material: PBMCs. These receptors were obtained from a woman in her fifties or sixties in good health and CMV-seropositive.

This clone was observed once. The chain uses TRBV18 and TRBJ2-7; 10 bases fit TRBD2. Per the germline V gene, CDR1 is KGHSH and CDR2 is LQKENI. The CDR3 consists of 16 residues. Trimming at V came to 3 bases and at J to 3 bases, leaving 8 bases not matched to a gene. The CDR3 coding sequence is TGTGCCAGCTCACCCATGAGCGGGAGGGTTCTCTACGAGCAGTACTTC. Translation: CASSPMSGRVLYEQYF.

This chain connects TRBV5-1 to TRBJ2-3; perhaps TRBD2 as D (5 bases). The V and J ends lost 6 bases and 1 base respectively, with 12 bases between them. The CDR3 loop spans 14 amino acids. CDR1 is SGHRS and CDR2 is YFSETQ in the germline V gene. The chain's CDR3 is CASTPLEGTDTQYF. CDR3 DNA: TGCGCCAGCACCCCACTAGAGGGCACAGATACGCAGTATTTT.

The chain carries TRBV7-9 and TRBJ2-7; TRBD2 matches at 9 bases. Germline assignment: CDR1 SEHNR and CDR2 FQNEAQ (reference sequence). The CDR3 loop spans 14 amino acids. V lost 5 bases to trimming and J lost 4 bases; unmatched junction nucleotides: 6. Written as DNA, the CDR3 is TGTGCCAGCAGCGCCGGGACTAGCCGGTACGAGCAGTACTTC. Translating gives CASSAGTSRYEQYF.

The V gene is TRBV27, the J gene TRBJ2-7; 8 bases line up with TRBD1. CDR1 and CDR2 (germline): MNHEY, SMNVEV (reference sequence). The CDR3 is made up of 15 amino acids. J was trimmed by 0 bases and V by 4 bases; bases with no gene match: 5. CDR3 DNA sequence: TGTGCCAGCAGTTCCTCCGGGACAGGCTCCTACGAGCAGTACTTC. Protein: CASSSSGTGSYEQYF.

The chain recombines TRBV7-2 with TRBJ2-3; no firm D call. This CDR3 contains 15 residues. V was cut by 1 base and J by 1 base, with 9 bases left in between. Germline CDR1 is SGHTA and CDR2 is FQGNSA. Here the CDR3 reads CASSLGGSRTDTQYF. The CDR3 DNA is TGTGCCAGCAGCTTAGGCGGCAGCCGCACAGATACGCAGTATTTT.

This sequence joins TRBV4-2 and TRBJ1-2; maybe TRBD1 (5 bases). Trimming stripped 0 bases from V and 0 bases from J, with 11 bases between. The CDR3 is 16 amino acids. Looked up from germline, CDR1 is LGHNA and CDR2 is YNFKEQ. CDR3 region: CASSQERRQPNYGYTF. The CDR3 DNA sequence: TGTGCCAGCAGCCAAGAGCGGAGACAGCCTAACTATGGCTACACCTTC.

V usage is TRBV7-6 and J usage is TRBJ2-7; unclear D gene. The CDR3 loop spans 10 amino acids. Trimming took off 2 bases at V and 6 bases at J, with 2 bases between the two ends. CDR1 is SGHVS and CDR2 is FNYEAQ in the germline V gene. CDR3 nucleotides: TGTGCCAGCAGCTTACGCGAGCAGTACTTC. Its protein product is CASSLREQYF.

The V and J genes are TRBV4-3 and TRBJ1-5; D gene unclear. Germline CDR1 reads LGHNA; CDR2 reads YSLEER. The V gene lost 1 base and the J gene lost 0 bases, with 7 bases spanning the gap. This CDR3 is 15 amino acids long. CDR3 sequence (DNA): TGCGCCAGCAGCCAAGTACGGGTTAGCAATCAGCCCCAGCATTTT. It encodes CASSQVRVSNQPQHF.

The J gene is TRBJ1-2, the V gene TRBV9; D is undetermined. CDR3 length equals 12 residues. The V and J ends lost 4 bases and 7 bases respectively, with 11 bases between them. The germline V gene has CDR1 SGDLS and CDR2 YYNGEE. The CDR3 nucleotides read TGTGCCAGCAGCCCAGAGGAGGGTGGCTACACCTTC. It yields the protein CASSPEEGGYTF.

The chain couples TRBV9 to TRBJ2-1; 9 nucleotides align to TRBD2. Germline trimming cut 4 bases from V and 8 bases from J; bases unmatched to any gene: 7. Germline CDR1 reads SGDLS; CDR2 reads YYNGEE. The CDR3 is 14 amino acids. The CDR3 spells CASSRGSGSDEQFF. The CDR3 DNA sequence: TGTGCCAGCAGCCGGGGTAGCGGGAGTGATGAGCAGTTCTTC.

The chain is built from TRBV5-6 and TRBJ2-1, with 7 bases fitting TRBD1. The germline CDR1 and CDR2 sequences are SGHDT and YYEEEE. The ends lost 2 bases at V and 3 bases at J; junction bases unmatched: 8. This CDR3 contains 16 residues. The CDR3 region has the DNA TGTGCCAGCAGCTTTGTCCGGGACAGTCTCTACAATGAGCAGTTCTTC. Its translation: CASSFVRDSLYNEQFF.

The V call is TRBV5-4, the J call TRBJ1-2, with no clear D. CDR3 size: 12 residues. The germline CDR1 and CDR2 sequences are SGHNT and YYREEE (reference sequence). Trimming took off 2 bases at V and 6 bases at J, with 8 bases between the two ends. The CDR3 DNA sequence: TGTGCCAGCAGCTTCGGTGCTGATGGCTACACCTTC. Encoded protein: CASSFGADGYTF.

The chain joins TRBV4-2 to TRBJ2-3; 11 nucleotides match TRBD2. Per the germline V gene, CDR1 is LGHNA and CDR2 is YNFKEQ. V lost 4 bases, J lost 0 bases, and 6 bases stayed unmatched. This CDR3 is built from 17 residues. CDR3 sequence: CASSLSLAGGSTDTQYF. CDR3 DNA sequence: TGTGCCAGCAGCCTTAGCCTAGCGGGGGGCAGCACAGATACGCAGTATTTT.

CDR3 in DNA: TGTGCCAGCAGCCCCGGTAGCGGGAGTCGAGAGACCCAGTACTTC. Translating gives CASSPGSGSRETQYF. V is TRBV5-4 and J is TRBJ2-5; the match to TRBD2 covers 9 bases. CDR1 is SGHNT and CDR2 is YYREEE in the germline V gene (reference sequence). Losses at the gene ends were 4 bases for V and 4 bases for J; bases not matched to a gene: 8. The CDR3 loop spans 15 amino acids.

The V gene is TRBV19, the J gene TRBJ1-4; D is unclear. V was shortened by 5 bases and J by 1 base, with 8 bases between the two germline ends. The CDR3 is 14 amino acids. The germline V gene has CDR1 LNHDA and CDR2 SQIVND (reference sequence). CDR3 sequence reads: CASSPVGTNEKLFF. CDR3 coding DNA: TGTGCCAGTAGTCCGGTCGGAACTAATGAAAAACTGTTTTTT.

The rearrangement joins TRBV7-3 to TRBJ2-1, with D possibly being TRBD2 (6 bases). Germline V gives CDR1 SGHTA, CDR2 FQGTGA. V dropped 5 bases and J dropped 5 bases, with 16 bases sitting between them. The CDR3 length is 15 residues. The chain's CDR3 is CASSIGLSSDNEQFF. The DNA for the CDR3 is TGTGCCAGCAGCATTGGACTATCCTCTGACAATGAGCAGTTCTTC.

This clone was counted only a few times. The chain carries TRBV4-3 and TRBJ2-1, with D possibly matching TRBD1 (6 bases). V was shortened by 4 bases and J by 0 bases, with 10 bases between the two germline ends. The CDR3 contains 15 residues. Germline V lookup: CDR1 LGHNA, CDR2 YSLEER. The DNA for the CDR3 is TGCGCCAGCAGCCCCTGGGGGCTCTCCTACAATGAGCAGTTCTTC. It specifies CASSPWGLSYNEQFF.

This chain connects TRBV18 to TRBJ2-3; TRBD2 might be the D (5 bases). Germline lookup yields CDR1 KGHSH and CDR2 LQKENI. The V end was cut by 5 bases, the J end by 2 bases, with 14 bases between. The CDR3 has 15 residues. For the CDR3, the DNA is TGTGCCAGCTCAATGGCACTAGAGGCCACAGATACGCAGTATTTT. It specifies CASSMALEATDTQYF.

CDR3 bases: TGTGCCAGCAGCTTAGGCGAGGGCGTCTACGAGCAGTACTTC. Its translation: CASSLGEGVYEQYF. This chain links TRBV7-6 with TRBJ2-7; TRBD2 might be the D (5 bases). Germline V gene lookup returns CDR1 SGHVS and CDR2 FNYEAQ. V lost 1 base, J lost 3 bases, and 10 bases lay in between. CDR3 length equals 14 residues.

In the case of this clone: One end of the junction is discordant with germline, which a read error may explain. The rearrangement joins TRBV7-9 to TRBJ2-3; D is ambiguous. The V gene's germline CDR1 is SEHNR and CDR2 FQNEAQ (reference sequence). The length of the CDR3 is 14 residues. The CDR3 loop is CSSSLSLVGDTQYF. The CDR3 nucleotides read TGTTCCAGCAGCTTAAGTCTAGTTGGAGATACGCAGTATTTT.

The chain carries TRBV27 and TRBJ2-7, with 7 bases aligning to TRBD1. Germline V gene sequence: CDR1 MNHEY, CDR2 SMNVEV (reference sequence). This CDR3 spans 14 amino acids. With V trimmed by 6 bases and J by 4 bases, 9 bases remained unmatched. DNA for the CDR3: TGTGCCAGCAGCCGCACAGGGGAAAGGTACGAGCAGTACTTC. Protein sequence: CASSRTGERYEQYF.

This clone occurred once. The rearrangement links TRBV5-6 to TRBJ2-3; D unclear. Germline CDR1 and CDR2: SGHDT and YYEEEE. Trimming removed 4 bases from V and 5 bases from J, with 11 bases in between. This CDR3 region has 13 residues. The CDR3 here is CASSHLGGDTQYF. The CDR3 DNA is TGTGCCAGCAGCCACCTTGGCGGAGATACGCAGTATTTT.

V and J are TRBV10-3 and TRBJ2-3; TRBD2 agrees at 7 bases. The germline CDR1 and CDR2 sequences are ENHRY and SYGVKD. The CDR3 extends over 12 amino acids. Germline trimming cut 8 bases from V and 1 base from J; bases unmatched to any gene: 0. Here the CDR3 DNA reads TGTGCCATCCGGGGGGGCACAGATACGCAGTATTTT. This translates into CAIRGGTDTQYF.

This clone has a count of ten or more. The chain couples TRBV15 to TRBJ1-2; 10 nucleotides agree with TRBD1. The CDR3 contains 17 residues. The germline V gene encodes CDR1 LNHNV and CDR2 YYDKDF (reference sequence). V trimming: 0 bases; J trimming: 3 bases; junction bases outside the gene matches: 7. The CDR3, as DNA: TGTGCCACCAGCAGAGATTTGGGACAGGGGAAGGACTATGGCTACACCTTC. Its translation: CATSRDLGQGKDYGYTF.